This TCR beta chain was sequenced during a study of blood T cells in healthy people across ages. Notes on the study in general: When set beside aged donors, long-lived donors presented more naive CD4+ cells and higher diversity.

This clonotype came up many times. Its antigen is not identified. CDR1 is LGHNA and CDR2 is YNFKEQ in the germline V gene. V was trimmed by 4 bases and J by 7 bases, leaving 19 bases between them. The CDR3 length is 15 residues. Sample-barcoded 5' priming and a J-beta primer mix drove a second PCR of roughly 7 to 11 cycles. MiXCR, run by TCRdb on the 5' RACE reads, gives a single entry per CDR3 protein. In the table there are around 900,000 distinct CDR3 sequences, just over 50% of which are singletons. The origin of this receptor is a woman in her fifties or sixties in good health. What was sequenced was blood. The chain combines TRBV4-2 with TRBJ1-2; possible D gene TRBD1, 6 bases. The CDR3 DNA reads TGTGCCAGCAGCCCGGCGAGAACAGGGATCGGTGGCTACACCTTC. It codes for CASSPARTGIGGYTF.